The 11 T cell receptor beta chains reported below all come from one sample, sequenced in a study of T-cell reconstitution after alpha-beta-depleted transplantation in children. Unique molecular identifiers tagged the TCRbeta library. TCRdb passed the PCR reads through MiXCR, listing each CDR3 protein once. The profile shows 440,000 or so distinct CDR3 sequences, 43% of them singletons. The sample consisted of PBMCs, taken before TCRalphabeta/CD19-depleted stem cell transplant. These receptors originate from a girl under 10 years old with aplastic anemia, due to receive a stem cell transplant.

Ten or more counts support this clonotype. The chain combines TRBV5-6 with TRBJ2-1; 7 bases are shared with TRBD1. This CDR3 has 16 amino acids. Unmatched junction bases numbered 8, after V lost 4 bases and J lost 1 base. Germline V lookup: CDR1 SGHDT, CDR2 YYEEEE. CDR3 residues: CASSLRQGVSYNEQFF. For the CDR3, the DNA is TGTGCCAGCAGCCTGAGACAGGGTGTTTCCTACAATGAGCAGTTCTTC.

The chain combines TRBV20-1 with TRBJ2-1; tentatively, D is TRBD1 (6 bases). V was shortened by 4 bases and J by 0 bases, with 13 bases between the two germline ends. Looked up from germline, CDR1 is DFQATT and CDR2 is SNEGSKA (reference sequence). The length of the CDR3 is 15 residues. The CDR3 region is CSATPGQSSYNEQFF. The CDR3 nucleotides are TGCAGTGCTACCCCCGGACAGAGCTCCTACAATGAGCAGTTCTTC.

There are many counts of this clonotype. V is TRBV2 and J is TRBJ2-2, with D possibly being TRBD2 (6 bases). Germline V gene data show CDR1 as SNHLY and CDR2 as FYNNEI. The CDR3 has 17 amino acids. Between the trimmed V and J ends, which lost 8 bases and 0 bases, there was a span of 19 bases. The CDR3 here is CASEKPLGGANTGELFF. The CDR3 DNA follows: TGTGCCAGCGAAAAACCTCTGGGAGGAGCGAACACCGGGGAGCTGTTTTTT.

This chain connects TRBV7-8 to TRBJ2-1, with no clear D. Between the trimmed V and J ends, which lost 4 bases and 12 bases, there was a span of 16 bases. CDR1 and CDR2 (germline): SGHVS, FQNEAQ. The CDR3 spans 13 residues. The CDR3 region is CASSSSQFEGQFF. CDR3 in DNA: TGTGCCAGCAGCTCCAGCCAATTCGAAGGGCAGTTCTTC.

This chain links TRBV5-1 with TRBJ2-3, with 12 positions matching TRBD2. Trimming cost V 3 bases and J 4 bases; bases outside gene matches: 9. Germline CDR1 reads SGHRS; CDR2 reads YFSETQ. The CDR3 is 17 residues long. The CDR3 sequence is CASSSRLAGVGPDTQYF. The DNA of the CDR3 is TGCGCCAGCAGCTCGCGACTAGCGGGAGTCGGGCCAGATACGCAGTATTTT.

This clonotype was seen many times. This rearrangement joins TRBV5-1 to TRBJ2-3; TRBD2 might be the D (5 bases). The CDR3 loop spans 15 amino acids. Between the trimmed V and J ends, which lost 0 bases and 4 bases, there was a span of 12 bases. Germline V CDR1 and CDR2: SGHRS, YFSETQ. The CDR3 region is CASSLDLGSADTQYF. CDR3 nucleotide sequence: TGCGCCAGCAGCTTGGACCTTGGGAGCGCAGATACGCAGTATTTT.

CDR3 loop: CSARAGLGTGELFF. CDR3 nucleotide sequence: TGCAGTGCTAGAGCGGGGTTGGGGACCGGGGAGCTGTTTTTT. The gene calls are TRBV20-1 and TRBJ2-2, with a weak D call TRBD2 (5 bases). The CDR3 runs 14 residues. V lost 1 base to trimming and J lost 5 bases, with 11 bases between them. Germline-derived CDR1 and CDR2 are DFQATT and SNEGSKA (reference sequence).

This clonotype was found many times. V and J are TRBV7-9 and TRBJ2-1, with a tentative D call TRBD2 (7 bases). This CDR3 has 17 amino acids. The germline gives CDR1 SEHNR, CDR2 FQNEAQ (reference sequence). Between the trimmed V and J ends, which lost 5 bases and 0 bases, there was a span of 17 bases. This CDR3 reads CASSRGAGASSYNEQFF. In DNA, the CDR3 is TGTGCCAGCAGCCGGGGGGCGGGAGCCTCCTCCTACAATGAGCAGTTCTTC.

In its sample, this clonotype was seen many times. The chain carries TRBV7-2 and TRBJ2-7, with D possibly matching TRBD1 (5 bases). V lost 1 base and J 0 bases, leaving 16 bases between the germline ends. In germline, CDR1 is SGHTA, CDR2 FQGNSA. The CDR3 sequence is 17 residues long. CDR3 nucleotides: TGTGCCAGCAGCTTAGTAGGGGCCCGGTTAAGCTCCTACGAGCAGTACTTC. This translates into CASSLVGARLSSYEQYF.

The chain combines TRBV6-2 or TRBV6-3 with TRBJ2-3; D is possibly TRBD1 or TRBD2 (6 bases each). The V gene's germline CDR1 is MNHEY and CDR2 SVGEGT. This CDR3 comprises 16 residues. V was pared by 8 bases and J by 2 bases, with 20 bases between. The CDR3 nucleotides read TGTGCCAGCCGGCGTCCCCGGGGGCCCCACACAGATACGCAGTATTTT. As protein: CASRRPRGPHTDTQYF.

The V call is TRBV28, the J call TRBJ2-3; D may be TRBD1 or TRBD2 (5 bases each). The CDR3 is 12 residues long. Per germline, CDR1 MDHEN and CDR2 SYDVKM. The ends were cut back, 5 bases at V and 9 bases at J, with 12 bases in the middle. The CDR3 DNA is TGTGCCAGCAGTGGAAGGGACCCAACGCAGTATTTT. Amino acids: CASSGRDPTQYF.